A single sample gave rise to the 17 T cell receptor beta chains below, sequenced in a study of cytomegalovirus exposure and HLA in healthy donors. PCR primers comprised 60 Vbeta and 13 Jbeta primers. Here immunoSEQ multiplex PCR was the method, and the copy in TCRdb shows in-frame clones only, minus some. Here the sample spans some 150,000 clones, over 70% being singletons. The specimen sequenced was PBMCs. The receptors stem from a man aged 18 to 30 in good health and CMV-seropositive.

CDR3 sequence reads: CAISVEGYYEQYF. The CDR3 nucleotides read TGTGCCATCAGTGTCGAGGGTTACTACGAGCAGTACTTC. The chain employs TRBV10-3 and TRBJ2-7; possible D gene TRBD2, 5 bases. This CDR3 is 13 amino acids long. V was cut by 4 bases and J by 3 bases, with 10 bases left in between. CDR1 and CDR2 from the germline V gene are ENHRY and SYGVKD.

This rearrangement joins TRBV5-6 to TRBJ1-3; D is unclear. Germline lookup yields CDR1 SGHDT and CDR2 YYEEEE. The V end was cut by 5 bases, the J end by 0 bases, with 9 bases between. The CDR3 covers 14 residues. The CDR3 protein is CASRPQNSGNTIYF. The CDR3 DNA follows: TGTGCCAGCAGACCCCAGAACTCTGGAAACACCATATATTTT.

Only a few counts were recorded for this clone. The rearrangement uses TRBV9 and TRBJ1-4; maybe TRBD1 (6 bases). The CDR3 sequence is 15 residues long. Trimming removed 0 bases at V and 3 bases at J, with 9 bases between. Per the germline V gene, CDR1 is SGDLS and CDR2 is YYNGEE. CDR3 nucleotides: TGTGCCAGCAGCGTAGACAGGGCGGCTAATGAAAAACTGTTTTTT. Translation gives CASSVDRAANEKLFF. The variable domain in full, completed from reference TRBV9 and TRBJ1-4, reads DSGVTQTPKHLITATGQRVTLRCSPRSGDLSVYWYQQSLDQGLQFLIQYYNGEERAKGNILERFSAQQFPDLHSELNLSSLELGDSALYFCASSVDRAANEKLFFGSGTQLSVL.

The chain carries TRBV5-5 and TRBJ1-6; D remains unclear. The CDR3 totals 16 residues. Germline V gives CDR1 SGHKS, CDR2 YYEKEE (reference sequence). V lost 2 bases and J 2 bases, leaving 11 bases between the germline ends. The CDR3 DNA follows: TGTGCCAGCAGCTTAGAGGGTCTGACCTATAATTCACCCCTCCACTTT. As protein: CASSLEGLTYNSPLHF. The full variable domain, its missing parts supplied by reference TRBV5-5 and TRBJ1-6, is DAGVTQSPTHLIKTRGQQVTLRCSPISGHKSVSWYQQVLGQGPQFIFQYYEKEERGRGNFPDRFSARQFPNYSSELNVNALLLGDSALYLCASSLEGLTYNSPLHFGNGTRLTVT.

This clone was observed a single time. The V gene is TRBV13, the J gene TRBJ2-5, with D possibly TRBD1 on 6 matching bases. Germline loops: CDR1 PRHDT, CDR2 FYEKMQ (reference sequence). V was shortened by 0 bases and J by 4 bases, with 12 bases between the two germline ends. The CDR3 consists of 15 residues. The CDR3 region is CASSLGWGQGETQYF. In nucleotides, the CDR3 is TGTGCCAGCAGCTTAGGCTGGGGGCAGGGAGAGACCCAGTACTTC.

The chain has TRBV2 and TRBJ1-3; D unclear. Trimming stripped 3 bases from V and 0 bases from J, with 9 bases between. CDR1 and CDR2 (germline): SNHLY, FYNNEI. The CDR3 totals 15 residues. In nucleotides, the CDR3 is TGTGCCAGCAGTGAGTATAGCAGCTCTGGAAACACCATATATTTT. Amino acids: CASSEYSSSGNTIYF.

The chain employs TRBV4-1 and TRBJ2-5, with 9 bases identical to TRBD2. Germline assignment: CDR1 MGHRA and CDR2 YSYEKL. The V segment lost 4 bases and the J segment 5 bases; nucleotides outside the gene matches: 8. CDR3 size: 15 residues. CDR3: CASSPQTSGWETQYF. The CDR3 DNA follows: TGCGCCAGCAGCCCCCAAACTAGCGGGTGGGAGACCCAGTACTTC.

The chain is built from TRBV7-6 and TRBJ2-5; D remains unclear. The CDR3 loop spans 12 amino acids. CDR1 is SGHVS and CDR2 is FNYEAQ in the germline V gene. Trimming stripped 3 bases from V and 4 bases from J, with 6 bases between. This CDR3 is CASSFPLETQYF. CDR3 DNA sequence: TGTGCCAGCAGCTTTCCTCTAGAGACCCAGTACTTC.

The DNA for the CDR3 is TGTGCCAGTGACAGGGTTAGCAATCAGCCCCAGCATTTT. Protein sequence: CASDRVSNQPQHF. This chain uses TRBV2 with TRBJ1-5; 7 bases line up with TRBD1. Germline CDR1 SNHLY, CDR2 FYNNEI. Trimming at V came to 9 bases and at J to 0 bases, leaving 2 bases not matched to a gene. This CDR3 has 13 residues. The full variable domain, in which reference TRBV2 and TRBJ1-5 provide the parts outside the CDR3, is EPEVTQTPSHQVTQMGQEVILRCVPISNHLYFYWYRQILGQKVEFLVSFYNNEISEKSEIFDDQFSVERPDGSNFTLKIRSTKLEDSAMYFCASDRVSNQPQHFGDGTRLSIL.

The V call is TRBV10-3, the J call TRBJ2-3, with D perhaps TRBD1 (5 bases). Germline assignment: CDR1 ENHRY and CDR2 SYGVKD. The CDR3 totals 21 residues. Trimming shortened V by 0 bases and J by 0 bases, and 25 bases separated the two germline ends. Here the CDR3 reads CAISESSPYRLAGYSTDTQYF. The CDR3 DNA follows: TGTGCCATCAGTGAGTCATCCCCCTACAGGTTGGCAGGTTATAGCACAGATACGCAGTATTTT.

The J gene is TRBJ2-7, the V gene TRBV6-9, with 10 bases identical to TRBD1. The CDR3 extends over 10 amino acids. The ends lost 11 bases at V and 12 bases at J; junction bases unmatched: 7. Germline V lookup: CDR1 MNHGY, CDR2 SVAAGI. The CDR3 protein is CARDRGRAYF. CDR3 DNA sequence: TGTGCCCGCGACAGGGGGCGGGCGTACTTC.

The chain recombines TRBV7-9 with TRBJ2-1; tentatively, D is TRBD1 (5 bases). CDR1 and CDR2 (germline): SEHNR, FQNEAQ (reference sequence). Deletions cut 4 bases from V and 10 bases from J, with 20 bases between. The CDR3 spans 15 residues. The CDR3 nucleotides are TGTGCCAGCAGCTCAAAGTCCAGGGAAGGGCGCGAGCAGTTCTTC. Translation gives CASSSKSREGREQFF. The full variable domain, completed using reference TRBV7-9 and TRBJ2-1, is DTGVSQNPRHKITKRGQNVTFRCDPISEHNRLYWYRQTLGQGPEFLTYFQNEAQLEKSRLLSDRFSAERPKGSFSTLEIQRTEQGDSAMYLCASSSKSREGREQFFGPGTRLTVL.

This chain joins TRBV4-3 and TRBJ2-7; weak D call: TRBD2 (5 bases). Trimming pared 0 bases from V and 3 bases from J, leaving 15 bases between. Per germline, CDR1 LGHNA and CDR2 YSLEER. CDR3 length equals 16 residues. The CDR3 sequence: CASSQEYHGVGYEQYF. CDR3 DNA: TGCGCCAGCAGCCAAGAGTATCACGGGGTCGGCTACGAGCAGTACTTC.

CDR3 coding DNA: TGTGCCAGCACCCTAGCGGGAGGGTCCTACGAGCAGTACTTC. Translation gives CASTLAGGSYEQYF. The chain carries TRBV6-5 and TRBJ2-7, with TRBD2 matching 12 bases. V lost 7 bases and J lost 1; bases outside the gene matches: 2. Per the germline V gene, CDR1 is MNHEY and CDR2 is SVGAGI. The CDR3 sequence is 14 residues long.

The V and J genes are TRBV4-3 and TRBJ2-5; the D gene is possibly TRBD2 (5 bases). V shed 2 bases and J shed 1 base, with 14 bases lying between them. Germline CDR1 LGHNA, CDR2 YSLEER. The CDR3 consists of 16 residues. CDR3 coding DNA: TGCGCCAGCAGCCAATATTGGCGGACTGGCCAAGAGACCCAGTACTTC. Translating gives CASSQYWRTGQETQYF.

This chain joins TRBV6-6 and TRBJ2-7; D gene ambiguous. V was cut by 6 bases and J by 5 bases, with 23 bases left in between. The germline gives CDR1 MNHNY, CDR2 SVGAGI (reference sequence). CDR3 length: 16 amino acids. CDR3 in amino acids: CASSLRPRLYEDEQYF. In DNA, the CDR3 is TGTGCCAGCAGCTTACGACCGAGGTTATATGAGGACGAGCAGTACTTC.

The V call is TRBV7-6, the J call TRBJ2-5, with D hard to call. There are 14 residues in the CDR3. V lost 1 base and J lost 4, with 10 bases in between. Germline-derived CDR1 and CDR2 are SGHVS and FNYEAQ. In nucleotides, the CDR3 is TGTGCCAGCAGCTTAGTCGAGGTGGGAGAGACCCAGTACTTC. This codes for CASSLVEVGETQYF.